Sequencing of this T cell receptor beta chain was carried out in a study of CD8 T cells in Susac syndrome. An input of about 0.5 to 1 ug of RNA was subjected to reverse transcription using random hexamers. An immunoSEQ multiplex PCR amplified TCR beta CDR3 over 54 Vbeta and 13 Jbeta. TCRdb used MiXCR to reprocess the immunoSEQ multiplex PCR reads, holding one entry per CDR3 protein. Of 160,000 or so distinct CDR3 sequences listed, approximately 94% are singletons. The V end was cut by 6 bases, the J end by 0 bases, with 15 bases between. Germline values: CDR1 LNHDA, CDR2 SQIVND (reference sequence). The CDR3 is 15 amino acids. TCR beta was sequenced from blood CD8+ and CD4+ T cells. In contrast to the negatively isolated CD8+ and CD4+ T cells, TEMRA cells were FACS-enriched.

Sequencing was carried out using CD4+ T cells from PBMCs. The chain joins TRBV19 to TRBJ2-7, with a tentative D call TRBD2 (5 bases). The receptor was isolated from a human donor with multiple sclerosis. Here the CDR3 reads CASSWTSESSYEQYF. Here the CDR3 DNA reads TGTGCCAGTAGCTGGACTTCCGAGAGCTCCTACGAGCAGTACTTC.